The entry that follows covers one TCR beta chain sequence. Trimming took 6 bases from V and 5 from J; bases not matched to a gene: 7. The V gene's germline CDR1 is SNHLY and CDR2 FYNNEI. The CDR3 is made up of 15 amino acids. This entry is derived from a study of T cell changes during pregnancy in multiple sclerosis. Method: immunoSEQ multiplex PCR; TCRdb's copy keeps in-frame clones and lacks some. The repertoire consists of 60,000 or so clones, with 90% to 95% occurring once and the leading ten covering just over 0.85%. This TCR was recovered from a female donor with multiple sclerosis, enrolled in a pregnancy study. The chain combines TRBV2 with TRBJ1-5; 10 nucleotides match TRBD1. The sequencing used peripheral blood, collected before pregnancy. This chain's CDR3 is CASRYDRGRDQPQHF. The CDR3 region has the DNA TGTGCCAGCAGATATGACAGGGGGCGGGATCAGCCCCAGCATTTT.